The 24 T cell receptor beta chains below were found in one sample sequenced in a study of regulatory T cells in long-lasting Graves disease. Relying on iRepertoire HTBI primers and Arm-PCR of CDR3 regions, the team built TCR beta libraries. One entry per CDR3 protein results from TCRdb running MiXCR on the multiplex PCR reads. The table shows a few hundred thousand distinct CDR3 sequences, with roughly 10% occurring only once. Time point given: newly diagnosed GD, antithyroid drugs for less than 3 months. The TCR library was made from RNA extracted from PBMCs. These data also formed part of another study, on T cells in Graves' hyperthyroidism and ophthalmopathy.

The source was peripheral blood mononuclear cells (PBMCs), collected at new diagnosis, from a patient treated with antithyroid drugs. These receptors came from a woman in her late teens or twenties with Graves disease.

There are many counts of this clonotype. The chain recombines TRBV7-3 with TRBJ2-1; 7 bases map to TRBD1. CDR1 SGHTA and CDR2 FQGTGA come from the germline V gene. V trimming: 4 bases; J trimming: 3 bases; junction bases outside the gene matches: 12. The CDR3 loop spans 17 amino acids. CDR3 nucleotide sequence: TGTGCCAGCAGCTCAAACAGGGGATCTCCGAGCTACAATGAGCAGTTCTTC. Its translation is CASSSNRGSPSYNEQFF.

This clonotype was picked up many times. The rearrangement links TRBV3-1 to TRBJ1-1; 9 nucleotides line up with TRBD1. The V segment lost 3 bases and the J segment 3 bases; nucleotides outside the gene matches: 8. The germline V gene has CDR1 LGHDT and CDR2 YNNKEL (reference sequence). The CDR3 is made up of 16 amino acids. The CDR3 DNA follows: TGTGCCAGCAGCCAGCCCGGGACAGGGCAGGACACTGAAGCTTTCTTT. Its translation is CASSQPGTGQDTEAFF.

This clonotype was recorded a few times. The chain employs TRBV4-1 and TRBJ2-3; the D gene could be TRBD1 or TRBD2 (6 bases each). The CDR3 is 16 amino acids. In germline, CDR1 is MGHRA, CDR2 YSYEKL. Trimming removed 4 bases at V and 4 bases at J, with 18 bases between. CDR3 amino acids: CASSLTLGGWADTQYF. The CDR3 nucleotides are TGCGCCAGCAGCCTCACCCTGGGGGGCTGGGCAGATACGCAGTATTTT.

This clonotype occurred many times. The genes are TRBV7-9 and TRBJ2-1, with D perhaps TRBD2 (6 bases). V was trimmed by 5 bases and J by 9 bases, leaving 17 bases between them. Germline V gene data show CDR1 as SEHNR and CDR2 as FQNEAQ (reference sequence). The CDR3 extends over 14 amino acids. The CDR3 nucleotides read TGTGCCAGCAGCCCATGGGACTCCCCCATTGAGCAGTTCTTC. It is translated as CASSPWDSPIEQFF.

J is TRBJ1-1 and V is TRBV7-3; D ambiguous. Germline V gene lookup returns CDR1 SGHTA and CDR2 FQGTGA. The CDR3 loop spans 13 amino acids. V lost 8 bases, J lost 11 bases, and 21 bases lay in between. This chain's CDR3 is CASSPSDILGAFF. Here the CDR3 DNA reads TGTGCCAGCTCACCCTCCGATATTTTGGGTGCTTTCTTT.

This clonotype was counted at least ten times. The V and J genes are TRBV2 and TRBJ1-4, with 7 bases identical to TRBD1. Germline V lookup: CDR1 SNHLY, CDR2 FYNNEI. The CDR3 spans 15 residues. Unmatched junction bases numbered 7, after V lost 1 base and J lost 8 bases. Here the CDR3 reads CASSEDRGGGEKLFF. The CDR3 DNA is TGTGCCAGCAGTGAAGACAGGGGAGGTGGCGAAAAACTGTTTTTT.

This clonotype has a count of ten or more. This chain links TRBV2 with TRBJ2-5; D not certain. The CDR3 has 14 amino acids. Germline V gene data show CDR1 as SNHLY and CDR2 as FYNNEI. Trimming cost V 4 bases and J 5 bases, with 14 bases left between them. The DNA of the CDR3 is TGTGCCAGCAGTGTAGGGTACCTCGCGGAGACCCAGTACTTC. Translating gives CASSVGYLAETQYF.

Details on this clonotype: A much larger clone is a single base away; this may be a read error. Because it lacks the conserved phenylalanine or tryptophan at the end, this CDR3 is likely a read error. This sequence joins TRBV2 and TRBJ2-4, with a weak D call TRBD1 (6 bases). V was trimmed by 6 bases and J by 3 bases, leaving 9 bases between them. The germline V gene has CDR1 SNHLY and CDR2 FYNNEI. The CDR3 consists of 13 residues. CDR3 DNA: TGTGCCAGCAGCCAACAGGGCAAAAACATTCAGTACCTC. Its protein is CASSQQGKNIQYL.

The table lists this clonotype with many counts. The rearrangement links TRBV6-2 or TRBV6-3 to TRBJ2-1; 9 bases line up with TRBD2. Germline CDR1 reads MNHEY; CDR2 reads SVGEGT. The CDR3 runs to 15 residues. Trimming at V came to 1 base and at J to 8 bases, leaving 6 bases not matched to a gene. The CDR3 region is CASSYFVVAGDEQFF. The CDR3 region has the DNA TGTGCCAGCAGTTACTTCGTGGTAGCGGGAGATGAGCAGTTCTTC.

This clonotype was counted at least ten times. The chain is built from TRBV12-3 or TRBV12-4 and TRBJ2-1, with D unresolved. The CDR3 has 14 amino acids. Trimming left V 3 bases short and J 0 bases short, with 6 bases between. As DNA, the CDR3 is TGTGCCAGCAGTTTGGATACCTCCTACAATGAGCAGTTCTTC. Translating gives CASSLDTSYNEQFF.

This clonotype was seen a single time. It may be a read error: a sequence one base away is much more abundant. V is TRBV6-2 or TRBV6-3 and J is TRBJ2-4; D is possibly TRBD2 (6 bases). This CDR3 contains 16 residues. Per the germline V gene, CDR1 is MNHEY and CDR2 is SVGEGT. CDR3 in amino acids: CASSRGELLAKNIRYF. CDR3 coding DNA: TGTGCCAGCAGTAGAGGGGAACTACTAGCCAAAAACATTCGGTACTTC.

Many counts were recorded for this clonotype. The rearrangement links TRBV7-2 to TRBJ2-1, with a weak D call TRBD2 (7 bases). The length of the CDR3 is 15 residues. Germline loops: CDR1 SGHTA, CDR2 FQGNSA. Trimming removed 5 bases from V and 3 bases from J, with 14 bases in between. The CDR3 sequence: CASSRRGGGYNEQFF. The DNA of the CDR3 is TGTGCCAGCAGCCGCCGAGGGGGGGGCTACAATGAGCAGTTCTTC.

This clonotype was found many times. The genes are TRBV7-9 and TRBJ2-7, with TRBD1 matching 8 bases. The germline gives CDR1 SEHNR, CDR2 FQNEAQ (reference sequence). Trimming at V came to 5 bases and at J to 3 bases, leaving 3 bases not matched to a gene. The CDR3 sequence is 13 residues long. CDR3 in amino acids: CASSPGQDYEQYF. In DNA form, the CDR3 reads TGTGCCAGCAGCCCGGGACAGGACTACGAGCAGTACTTC.

This clonotype was observed many times. This chain connects TRBV11-2 to TRBJ2-7; 10 nucleotides line up with TRBD2. CDR1 SGHAT and CDR2 FQNNGV come from the germline V gene. The CDR3 has 18 residues. The V and J ends lost 1 base and 6 bases, in that order; junction bases with no gene match: 15. The CDR3 DNA follows: TGTGCCAGCAGCTTAGGTTACAGGGCTAGCGGGAGTACAGCCGAGCAGTACTTC. Protein: CASSLGYRASGSTAEQYF.

In this sample, this clonotype turned up many times. The CDR3 region is CASSVGAEAFF. Written as DNA, the CDR3 is TGTGCCAGCAGCGTGGGAGCTGAAGCTTTCTTT. The chain combines TRBV9 with TRBJ1-1; no firm D call. Trimming stripped 2 bases from V and 6 bases from J, with 5 bases between. The CDR3 is 11 amino acids. The germline gives CDR1 SGDLS, CDR2 YYNGEE.

This clonotype was seen many times. This chain connects TRBV9 to TRBJ1-5; no clear D gene. The ends were cut back, 0 bases at V and 4 bases at J, with 5 bases in the middle. The CDR3 extends over 13 amino acids. The germline V gene has CDR1 SGDLS and CDR2 YYNGEE. CDR3 DNA: TGTGCCAGCAGCGTAGACCCTAATCAGCCCCAGCATTTT. The encoded protein is CASSVDPNQPQHF.

CDR3 DNA sequence: TGTGCCAGCAGCCATCAGACTAGCGGGGCAAATGAGCAGTTCTTC. This codes for CASSHQTSGANEQFF. The V call is TRBV11-2, the J call TRBJ2-1, with 11 nucleotides matching TRBD2. V gave up 5 bases and J gave up 7 bases; unmatched junction bases: 7. The CDR3 runs to 15 residues. From germline, CDR1 is SGHAT and CDR2 FQNNGV.

In this sample, this clonotype turned up many times. V and J are TRBV24-1 and TRBJ2-7; perhaps TRBD1 as D (6 bases). The CDR3 covers 19 residues. Germline V gene sequence: CDR1 KGHDR, CDR2 SFDVKD. V lost 4 bases and J 5 bases, leaving 29 bases between the germline ends. CDR3 amino acids: CATSDLYPPTGRPLNEQYV. The CDR3 DNA follows: TGTGCCACCAGTGACCTCTATCCCCCGACAGGCCGACCCCTTAACGAGCAGTACGTC.

Many counts were recorded for this clonotype. The rearrangement joins TRBV7-9 to TRBJ1-4; D not resolved. V was pared by 5 bases and J by 8 bases, with 21 bases between. Per germline, CDR1 SEHNR and CDR2 FQNEAQ (reference sequence). The CDR3 is 16 residues long. DNA of the CDR3: TGTGCCAGCAGCCCCGCGGCGAGACGGAGGAGCGAAAAACTGTTTTTT. Amino acids: CASSPAARRRSEKLFF.

This clonotype has ten or more counts. The V gene is TRBV7-9, the J gene TRBJ2-3, with TRBD2 as a possible D gene (6 bases). CDR1 and CDR2 (germline): SEHNR, FQNEAQ (reference sequence). CDR3 size: 15 residues. V lost 2 bases to trimming and J lost 2 bases, with 11 bases between them. The CDR3 region is CASSLKGGLTDTQYF. CDR3 DNA: TGTGCCAGCAGCTTAAAGGGAGGCCTCACAGATACGCAGTATTTT.

This clonotype was counted many times. This chain uses TRBV7-2 with TRBJ1-1; D ambiguous. The CDR3 loop spans 12 amino acids. CDR1 and CDR2 from the germline V gene are SGHTA and FQGNSA. V was pared by 8 bases and J by 11 bases, with 18 bases between. CDR3 region: CASAPVSFEAFF. In nucleotides, the CDR3 is TGTGCCAGCGCCCCGGTGTCTTTTGAGGCTTTCTTT.

In this sample, this clonotype turned up many times. The chain is built from TRBV13 and TRBJ2-1, with D tentatively TRBD1 or TRBD2 (5 bases each). The CDR3 contains 16 residues. Trimming removed 4 bases at V and 2 bases at J, with 15 bases between. CDR1 and CDR2 from the germline V gene are PRHDT and FYEKMQ (reference sequence). The CDR3 DNA reads TGTGCCAGCAGCTACCTCGGGGCGGGCGCCTACAATGAGCAGTTCTTC. Translation gives CASSYLGAGAYNEQFF.

This clonotype was observed at least ten times. The V gene is TRBV4-2, the J gene TRBJ2-7, with 9 bases matching TRBD2. With V trimmed by 1 base and J by 5 bases, 6 bases remained unmatched. This CDR3 spans 15 amino acids. From germline, CDR1 is LGHNA and CDR2 YNFKEQ. CDR3: CASSQVGLAWNEQYV. The CDR3 region has the DNA TGTGCCAGCAGCCAAGTTGGACTAGCGTGGAACGAGCAGTACGTC.

The genes are TRBV4-1 and TRBJ2-2; the match to TRBD2 covers 12 bases. Per germline, CDR1 MGHRA and CDR2 YSYEKL. The CDR3 totals 18 residues. The J segment lost 7 bases and the V segment lost 4 bases, leaving 13 bases of the junction unmatched. DNA of the CDR3: TGCGCCAGCAGCCGGGGGGCTAGCGGGAGGGCCAAGAGCGGGGAGCTGTTTTTT. Its protein is CASSRGASGRAKSGELFF.